Below are 32 T cell receptor beta chains sequenced from a single sample in a study of T cell responses to AZD1222 COVID-19 vaccine. TCRdb keeps only in-frame clones here, not all; method: immunoSEQ multiplex PCR. Seen here are 65,000 to 100,000 clones, around 80% observed once, and the top ten hold around 20%. The input for sequencing was peripheral blood, taken on day 0 of AZD1222 vaccination. These receptor sequences come from an adult in good health.

The chain recombines TRBV30 with TRBJ1-1; 8 positions agree with TRBD1. Germline assignment: CDR1 GTSNPN and CDR2 SVGIG (reference sequence). CDR3 length equals 16 residues. The trim removed 2 bases at V and 0 bases at J, leaving 8 bases unmatched. CDR3 coding DNA: TGTGCCTGGAGTTTACAGGGGGTTAACATGAACACTGAAGCTTTCTTT. It codes for CAWSLQGVNMNTEAFF.

This clone was seen only once. The V gene is TRBV6-1, the J gene TRBJ2-5; TRBD2 matches at 12 bases. Germline lookup yields CDR1 MNHNS and CDR2 SASEGT. Trimming cost V 7 bases and J 7 bases; bases outside gene matches: 7. CDR3 length: 14 amino acids. In DNA form, the CDR3 reads TGTGCCAGCAAGGCTAGCGGGAGGGCCGGGACCCAGTACTTC. Translated: CASKASGRAGTQYF.

The chain joins TRBV7-8 to TRBJ2-6, with D perhaps TRBD1 (6 bases). The germline V and J ends were trimmed by 8 bases and 2 bases, with 13 bases remaining between them. Germline V gene data show CDR1 as SGHVS and CDR2 as FQNEAQ. This CDR3 has 15 residues. CDR3: CASGSGAPGANVLTF. The CDR3 DNA is TGTGCCAGCGGCTCAGGGGCGCCTGGGGCCAACGTCCTGACTTTC.

This clone was observed a handful of times. In DNA, the CDR3 is TGCGCCAGCAGAAGGGGGCAAAACACCGGGGAGCTGTTTTTT. It yields the protein CASRRGQNTGELFF. The gene calls are TRBV10-1 and TRBJ2-2, with 7 bases aligning to TRBD1. Germline lookup yields CDR1 WNHNN and CDR2 SYGVQD (reference sequence). Trimming at V came to 6 bases and at J to 2 bases, leaving 3 bases not matched to a gene. The CDR3 length is 14 residues.

CDR3 DNA: TGTGCCAGCAGCCCTCCTACAACAGTGAACACTGAAGCTTTCTTT. It yields the protein CASSPPTTVNTEAFF. The chain recombines TRBV7-9 with TRBJ1-1; D is ambiguous. Germline CDR1 and CDR2: SEHNR and FQNEAQ (reference sequence). The CDR3 has 15 residues. V gave up 5 bases and J gave up 0 bases, with 13 bases separating them.

The gene calls are TRBV15 and TRBJ1-5; D not certain. The CDR3 is made up of 15 amino acids. Germline V lookup: CDR1 LNHNV, CDR2 YYDKDF (reference sequence). The V and J ends lost 0 bases and 8 bases respectively, with 14 bases between them. The CDR3 here is CATSRDVGGLEPQHF. CDR3 nucleotides: TGTGCCACCAGCAGAGATGTCGGAGGTCTGGAGCCCCAGCATTTT.

The chain is built from TRBV4-1 and TRBJ1-2; TRBD1 agrees at 9 bases. V lost 1 base and J lost 4; bases outside the gene matches: 4. CDR3 length: 15 residues. Germline CDR1 and CDR2: MGHRA and YSYEKL. This CDR3 reads CASSQGTGVVYGYTF. For the CDR3, the DNA is TGCGCCAGCAGCCAAGGGACAGGGGTAGTCTATGGCTACACCTTC.

The V call is TRBV30, the J call TRBJ1-6; D is ambiguous. This CDR3 has 15 residues. CDR1 GTSNPN and CDR2 SVGIG come from the germline V gene (reference sequence). The V end was cut by 0 bases, the J end by 7 bases, with 13 bases between. CDR3 sequence: CAWSVVSGWNSPLHF. In DNA form, the CDR3 reads TGTGCCTGGAGTGTAGTTAGTGGGTGGAATTCACCCCTCCACTTT. Full variable domain (rest looked up from reference TRBV30 and TRBJ1-6): SQTIHQWPATLVQPVGSPLSLECTVEGTSNPNLYWYRQAAGRGLQLLFYSVGIGQISSEVPQNLSASRPQDRQFILSSKKLLLSDSGFYLCAWSVVSGWNSPLHFGNGTRLTVT.

The genes are TRBV2 and TRBJ2-1; D gene uncertain. In germline, CDR1 is SNHLY, CDR2 FYNNEI. V shed 5 bases and J shed 15 bases, with 14 bases lying between them. The CDR3 extends over 11 amino acids. The CDR3 DNA follows: TGTGCCAGCAGTAAAGTGGAGACTGTGTTCTTC. Protein: CASSKVETVFF.

This chain connects TRBV6-5 to TRBJ1-2; 10 bases are shared with TRBD1. The V gene's germline CDR1 is MNHEY and CDR2 SVGAGI. The CDR3 is 15 residues long. V was pared by 4 bases and J by 3 bases, with 5 bases of the junction left unmatched. The CDR3 loop reads CASSSTTGGDYGYTF. The CDR3 nucleotides are TGTGCCAGCAGTTCGACGACAGGGGGCGACTATGGCTACACCTTC.

This clone appeared once. The chain joins TRBV6-5 to TRBJ2-5; 7 nucleotides match TRBD1. J gave up 2 bases and V 6 bases, and 9 bases lay outside the gene matches. The CDR3 loop spans 15 amino acids. Germline CDR1 is MNHEY and CDR2 is SVGAGI. Here the CDR3 reads CASRMTGTVQETQYF. CDR3 sequence (DNA): TGTGCCAGCAGGATGACCGGGACAGTACAAGAGACCCAGTACTTC.

The gene calls are TRBV3-1 (or the pseudogene TRBV3-2) and TRBJ1-6; no clear D gene. The germline gives CDR1 LGHDT, CDR2 YNNKEL (reference sequence). The V end lost 1 base, the J end lost 7 bases, and 11 bases lay between the germline ends. The CDR3 has 15 residues. CDR3 in amino acids: CASSQANSRNSPLHF. Written as DNA, the CDR3 is TGTGCCAGCAGCCAAGCTAACAGCCGAAATTCACCCCTCCACTTT.

The chain recombines TRBV28 with TRBJ2-7, with TRBD1 matching over 7 bases. Germline CDR1 MDHEN, CDR2 SYDVKM. The V gene end was trimmed by 6 bases and the J gene end by 2 bases; junction bases not matched to a gene: 7. The CDR3 runs to 14 residues. Here the CDR3 DNA reads TGTGCCAGCAGGGCCGGTACAGGGGCCTACGAGCAGTACTTC. Its protein is CASRAGTGAYEQYF.

V is TRBV3-1 (or the pseudogene TRBV3-2) and J is TRBJ1-6; 8 bases are shared with TRBD1. This CDR3 region has 14 residues. In germline, CDR1 is LGHDT, CDR2 YNNKEL (reference sequence). V gave up 3 bases and J gave up 10 bases; unmatched junction bases: 5. The CDR3 sequence: CASSQTGANSPLHF. The CDR3 DNA follows: TGTGCCAGCAGCCAGACAGGGGCAAACTCACCCCTCCACTTT.

Details on this clone: Other DNA sequences within the sample encode an identical CDR3. The rearrangement uses TRBV7-9 and TRBJ2-1, with D perhaps matching TRBD1 or TRBD2 (6 bases each). The CDR3 runs to 14 residues. V was pared by 8 bases and J by 7 bases, with 18 bases between. Germline V CDR1 and CDR2: SEHNR, FQNEAQ (reference sequence). The CDR3 nucleotides read TGTGCCAGCTGGGGGGCGGGTGGGGGGAATGAGCAGTTCTTC. It encodes CASWGAGGGNEQFF.

V usage is TRBV2 and J usage is TRBJ2-7; D is perhaps TRBD1 or TRBD2 (5 bases each). The CDR3 consists of 15 residues. V was shortened by 1 base and J by 2 bases, with 12 bases between the two germline ends. Germline V lookup: CDR1 SNHLY, CDR2 FYNNEI. CDR3 nucleotides: TGTGCCAGCAGTGAAGGGGGCAGCGGAACCTACGAGCAGTACTTC. Residues: CASSEGGSGTYEQYF.

The rearrangement uses TRBV6-5 and TRBJ1-2, with a tentative D call TRBD1 (6 bases). CDR1 is MNHEY and CDR2 is SVGAGI in the germline V gene. The CDR3 contains 14 residues. V was clipped by 0 bases and J by 8 bases, with 13 bases between them. The CDR3 loop is CASSYSGAVRGYTF. The CDR3 DNA follows: TGTGCCAGCAGTTACTCGGGGGCGGTTAGAGGCTACACCTTC.

The chain couples TRBV2 to TRBJ2-3, with no clear D. The V end lost 7 bases, the J end lost 6 bases, and 5 bases lay between the germline ends. CDR1 is SNHLY, CDR2 FYNNEI, per germline. This CDR3 has 10 residues. CDR3 bases: TGTGCCAGCACGTCTGATACGCAGTATTTT. Amino acids: CASTSDTQYF.

The chain joins TRBV24-1 to TRBJ2-2; the D is unclear. The CDR3 consists of 12 residues. Germline CDR1 reads KGHDR; CDR2 reads SFDVKD. The V and J ends lost 5 bases and 4 bases respectively, with 4 bases between them. As DNA, the CDR3 is TGTGCCACCAGTGGCCGCACCGGGGAGCTGTTTTTT. Translated, it gives CATSGRTGELFF.

The CDR3 bases are TGTGCCAGCAGCACCGGGACAAGGGCCCCCGGGGAGCTGTTTTTT. This gives the protein CASSTGTRAPGELFF. This chain connects TRBV5-4 to TRBJ2-2; D may be TRBD1 (6 bases). The CDR3 totals 15 residues. Germline V gives CDR1 SGHNT, CDR2 YYREEE (reference sequence). The V end was cut by 4 bases, the J end by 6 bases, with 16 bases between.

A single count supports this clone. The rearrangement joins TRBV4-1 to TRBJ2-1; D unresolved. Germline-derived CDR1 and CDR2 are MGHRA and YSYEKL. The CDR3 has 18 residues. V was cut by 1 base and J by 0 bases, with 16 bases left in between. CDR3 sequence (DNA): TGCGCCAGCAGCCAAGCCCCAGTCCTACCCTACTCCTACAATGAGCAGTTCTTC. It yields the protein CASSQAPVLPYSYNEQFF.

This chain connects TRBV11-2 to TRBJ2-2; no clear D. CDR1 SGHAT and CDR2 FQNNGV come from the germline V gene. This CDR3 has 13 residues. The V end lost 6 bases, the J end lost 5 bases, and 10 bases lay between the germline ends. The chain's CDR3 is CASRARTTGELFF. In DNA form, the CDR3 reads TGTGCCAGCAGGGCCAGAACAACCGGGGAGCTGTTTTTT.

The rearrangement joins TRBV27 to TRBJ1-6; D uncertain. Looked up from germline, CDR1 is MNHEY and CDR2 is SMNVEV (reference sequence). Between the trimmed V and J ends, which lost 2 bases and 0 bases, there was a span of 2 bases. The CDR3 is made up of 14 amino acids. The CDR3 region is CASSLSSYNSPLHF. The CDR3 nucleotides are TGTGCCAGCAGTTTAAGCTCCTATAATTCACCCCTCCACTTT.

The chain joins TRBV28 to TRBJ1-2; possible D gene TRBD1, 6 bases. V dropped 5 bases and J dropped 4 bases, with 17 bases sitting between them. Per germline, CDR1 MDHEN and CDR2 SYDVKM. There are 15 residues in the CDR3. CDR3 sequence: CASSVPTGLFYGYTF. The CDR3, as DNA: TGTGCCAGCAGTGTCCCGACAGGTCTCTTCTATGGCTACACCTTC.

V usage is TRBV27 and J usage is TRBJ2-1; the D is unclear. V was pared by 3 bases and J by 10 bases, with 13 bases between. The CDR3 loop spans 13 amino acids. CDR1 is MNHEY and CDR2 is SMNVEV in the germline V gene (reference sequence). CDR3 DNA: TGTGCCAGCAGTTTCGGTGGATACGGAGAGCAGTTCTTC. Translation gives CASSFGGYGEQFF.

The chain joins TRBV9 to TRBJ2-7; the match to TRBD2 covers 11 bases. The CDR3 has 13 amino acids. Trimming took 1 base from V and 7 from J; bases not matched to a gene: 1. CDR1 and CDR2 (germline): SGDLS, YYNGEE. CDR3 amino acids: CASSVLAGGEQYF. The CDR3 bases are TGTGCCAGCAGCGTACTAGCGGGGGGAGAGCAGTACTTC.

CDR3 bases: TGTGCCAGCAGTTTATCCCAGGGAGCAGATACGCAGTATTTT. Protein product: CASSLSQGADTQYF. The chain links TRBV27 to TRBJ2-3; D may be TRBD1 or TRBD2 (5 bases each). With 0 bases removed from V and 4 bases from J, the gap between germline ends came to 8 bases. This CDR3 is built from 14 residues. Per the germline V gene, CDR1 is MNHEY and CDR2 is SMNVEV (reference sequence).

As concerns this clone: A read error may account for a junction end that differs from germline. The V gene is TRBV12-5, the J gene TRBJ2-1, with 10 bases lining up with TRBD2. Germline assignment: CDR1 LGHNT and CDR2 FRNRAP. This CDR3 has 14 residues. CDR3 sequence reads: CTSGLAGGYNEQFF. The CDR3 DNA is TGTACTAGTGGTTTAGCGGGAGGATACAATGAGCAGTTCTTC. Full variable domain (outside the CDR3, taken from reference TRBV12-5 and TRBJ2-1): DARVTQTPRHKVTEMGQEVTMRCQPILGHNTVFWYRQTMMQGLELLAYFRNRAPLDDSGMPKDRFSAEMPDATLATLKIQPSEPRDSAVYFCTSGLAGGYNEQFFGPGTRLTVL.

The V call is TRBV7-9, the J call TRBJ2-2; D uncertain. Germline values: CDR1 SEHNR, CDR2 FQNEAQ (reference sequence). The CDR3 runs 16 residues. Trimming shortened V by 2 bases and J by 0 bases, and 10 bases separated the two germline ends. CDR3 in DNA: TGTGCCAGCAGCTTAATTCCCCAGCCGAACACCGGGGAGCTGTTTTTT. Residues: CASSLIPQPNTGELFF.

The V call is TRBV7-9, the J call TRBJ1-3; possibly TRBD1 for D (6 bases). V was clipped by 5 bases and J by 11 bases, with 22 bases between them. The CDR3 is 15 amino acids. CDR1 and CDR2 from the germline V gene are SEHNR and FQNEAQ (reference sequence). The CDR3 coding sequence is TGTGCCAGCAGCACGGAGGACAGAGGTGCGTTCGCCATATATTTT. Protein: CASSTEDRGAFAIYF. The full variable domain, in which reference TRBV7-9 and TRBJ1-3 provide the parts outside the CDR3, is DTGVSQNPRHKITKRGQNVTFRCDPISEHNRLYWYRQTLGQGPEFLTYFQNEAQLEKSRLLSDRFSAERPKGSFSTLEIQRTEQGDSAMYLCASSTEDRGAFAIYFGEGSWLTVV.

J is TRBJ1-5 and V is TRBV7-8; D not resolved. Germline CDR1 reads SGHVS; CDR2 reads FQNEAQ. The V gene lost 1 base and the J gene lost 7 bases, with 8 bases spanning the gap. The CDR3 loop spans 13 amino acids. This CDR3 reads CASSLEADQPQHF. The CDR3 DNA reads TGTGCCAGCAGCTTAGAAGCAGACCAGCCCCAGCATTTT.

This chain links TRBV23-1 with TRBJ1-2, with TRBD1 matching over 7 bases. TRBV23-1 is annotated as an ORF whose role is uncertain. The V segment lost 4 bases and the J segment 4 bases; nucleotides outside the gene matches: 12. The CDR3 extends over 16 amino acids. CDR3 protein: CASSLSGTVFFYGYTF. The CDR3 DNA reads as TGCGCCAGCAGTCTAAGTGGGACAGTTTTTTTCTATGGCTACACCTTC.